The 29 T cell receptor beta chains presented below share a single source sample, sequenced in a study of blood T cell repertoires in COVID-19. Profiling relied on immunoSEQ multiplex PCR, and the TCRdb table lists in-frame clones only, not all of them. The sample holds about 170,000 clones, around four fifths seen once. Material for sequencing was peripheral blood. All receptors come from a man aged 65 to 79 with acute or convalescent COVID-19.

This clone has more than one count but fewer than ten. For the CDR3, the DNA is TGCGCCACCCGCGGACAGGGGCCGTCCGGGCCCCAGCATTTT. This codes for CATRGQGPSGPQHF. This chain joins TRBV10-1 and TRBJ1-5; 9 bases map to TRBD1. V gave up 10 bases and J gave up 9 bases; unmatched junction bases: 13. The germline CDR1 and CDR2 sequences are WNHNN and SYGVQD (reference sequence). The CDR3 runs to 14 residues.

J is TRBJ2-2 and V is TRBV19, with D tentatively TRBD1 (5 bases). The CDR3 covers 16 residues. CDR1 and CDR2 (germline): LNHDA, SQIVND (reference sequence). V was shortened by 3 bases and J by 3 bases, with 14 bases between the two germline ends. The CDR3 DNA is TGTGCCAGTAGTATGGGGAATCCAGGGTACACCGGGGAGCTGTTTTTT. It yields the protein CASSMGNPGYTGELFF.

The chain has TRBV19 and TRBJ1-6; 7 bases line up with TRBD1. With V trimmed by 7 bases and J by 2 bases, 5 bases remained unmatched. From germline, CDR1 is LNHDA and CDR2 SQIVND (reference sequence). CDR3 size: 15 residues. CDR3 loop: CASNTGDTYNSPLHF. The CDR3 nucleotides read TGTGCCAGTAACACAGGGGACACCTATAATTCACCCCTCCACTTT. Full variable domain (rest looked up from reference TRBV19 and TRBJ1-6): DGGITQSPKYLFRKEGQNVTLSCEQNLNHDAMYWYRQDPGQGLRLIYYSQIVNDFQKGDIAEGYSVSREKKESFPLTVTSAQKNPTAFYLCASNTGDTYNSPLHFGNGTRLTVT.

The rearrangement uses TRBV27 and TRBJ2-5, with D perhaps TRBD1 (6 bases). V lost 7 bases, J lost 0 bases, and 18 bases lay in between. CDR1 MNHEY and CDR2 SMNVEV come from the germline V gene (reference sequence). The CDR3 is made up of 16 amino acids. DNA for the CDR3: TGTGCCAGCAACAAGCCCAGGGACACCAACCAAGAGACCCAGTACTTC. Encoded protein: CASNKPRDTNQETQYF.

The chain employs TRBV6-4 and TRBJ2-2, with a weak D call TRBD2 (5 bases). The length of the CDR3 is 17 residues. The V end was cut by 3 bases, the J end by 1 base, with 15 bases between. Germline-derived CDR1 and CDR2 are MRHNA and SNTAGT. The DNA for the CDR3 is TGTGCCAGCAGTGAGCGCGGCCGGGGTCTGAACACCGGGGAGCTGTTTTTT. It translates to CASSERGRGLNTGELFF.

The chain links TRBV11-2 to TRBJ2-2, with 11 nucleotides matching TRBD2. The CDR3 has 18 residues. Germline V lookup: CDR1 SGHAT, CDR2 FQNNGV. With 5 bases clipped from V and 0 bases from J, the junction kept 8 bases outside the gene matches. DNA of the CDR3: TGTGCCAGCAGCCACGTGGGACTAGCGGTAGCGAACACCGGGGAGCTGTTTTTT. It is translated as CASSHVGLAVANTGELFF.

The chain links TRBV11-2 to TRBJ1-1, with 7 positions matching TRBD1. CDR3 length equals 16 residues. CDR1 is SGHAT, CDR2 FQNNGV, per germline. V lost 2 bases, J lost 1 base, and 7 bases stayed unmatched. The CDR3 DNA follows: TGTGCCAGCAGCTTAATTCTACAGGGGAGGAACACTGAAGCTTTCTTT. This codes for CASSLILQGRNTEAFF.

The chain recombines TRBV4-3 with TRBJ1-1; maybe TRBD1 (5 bases). The V and J ends lost 6 bases and 5 bases respectively, with 13 bases between them. Germline V gene sequence: CDR1 LGHNA, CDR2 YSLEER. The CDR3 sequence is 13 residues long. CDR3 sequence: CASSYSRGTEAFF. The CDR3 bases are TGCGCCAGCAGTTACTCACGGGGGACTGAAGCTTTCTTT.

This clone was recorded once. This rearrangement joins TRBV3-1 (or the pseudogene TRBV3-2) to TRBJ1-4; TRBD1 is a possible D gene (6 bases). The CDR3 has 15 amino acids. CDR1 and CDR2 from the germline V gene are LGHDT and YNNKEL (reference sequence). Trimming stripped 4 bases from V and 7 bases from J, with 16 bases between. The chain's CDR3 is CASSRTGNLGEKLFF. The DNA for the CDR3 is TGTGCCAGCAGCCGCACAGGGAACCTTGGTGAAAAACTGTTTTTT.

With respect to this clone: A much larger clone differs from this one at a single base, so this may be a read error. Distinct nucleotide sequences in the sample also encode this CDR3. The chain uses TRBV13 and TRBJ1-1, with 9 bases matching TRBD1. CDR3 length: 16 amino acids. CDR1 is PRHDT, CDR2 FYEKMQ, per germline (reference sequence). V shed 5 bases, J shed 3 bases, and the junction held 10 bases outside the gene matches. CDR3 sequence (DNA): TGTGCCAGCAGCACAAGGACAGGGGTATTACACACTGAAGCTTTCTTT. Translation gives CASSTRTGVLHTEAFF.

This clone was seen ten or more times. The chain combines TRBV7-9 with TRBJ1-4; D gene unclear. Per germline, CDR1 SEHNR and CDR2 FQNEAQ (reference sequence). This CDR3 spans 15 amino acids. V lost 1 base, J lost 7 bases, and 13 bases lay in between. Here the CDR3 reads CASSLGWEVGEKLFF. CDR3 DNA: TGTGCCAGCAGCTTAGGCTGGGAGGTTGGTGAAAAACTGTTTTTT.

This chain connects TRBV4-3 to TRBJ2-2; a weak D match, TRBD1 (6 bases). Germline loops: CDR1 LGHNA, CDR2 YSLEER. The CDR3 is made up of 16 amino acids. Trimming stripped 4 bases from V and 4 bases from J, with 16 bases between. This chain's CDR3 is CASSPQQGRFTGELFF. CDR3 DNA: TGCGCCAGCAGCCCACAACAGGGACGGTTCACCGGGGAGCTGTTTTTT.

This chain uses TRBV14 with TRBJ2-7; D possibly corresponds to TRBD2 (6 bases). The CDR3 covers 16 residues. Germline V gene lookup returns CDR1 SGHDN and CDR2 FVKESK. Trimming removed 0 bases from V and 2 bases from J, with 14 bases in between. The CDR3 bases are TGTGCCAGCAGCCAAGAACGGGGGTTAGGGCCCTACGAGCAGTACTTC. It is translated as CASSQERGLGPYEQYF.

This sequence joins TRBV19 and TRBJ1-2, with 8 bases matching TRBD1. The J segment lost 4 bases and the V segment lost 7 bases, leaving 14 bases of the junction unmatched. CDR1 and CDR2 (germline): LNHDA, SQIVND (reference sequence). The CDR3 is 16 residues long. CDR3 sequence: CASNPGWQGAFYGYTF. The CDR3 coding sequence is TGTGCCAGTAATCCCGGCTGGCAGGGGGCCTTCTATGGCTACACCTTC.

The chain couples TRBV10-2 to TRBJ1-1; 9 bases line up with TRBD1. Trimming removed 0 bases from V and 4 bases from J; junction bases left unmatched: 6. The CDR3 is 16 amino acids. Per the germline V gene, CDR1 is WSHSY and CDR2 is SAAADI. CDR3 residues: CASSESTGGGSTEAFF. CDR3 coding DNA: TGCGCCAGCAGTGAGTCGACAGGGGGTGGTTCCACTGAAGCTTTCTTT.

The V call is TRBV3-1 (or the pseudogene TRBV3-2), the J call TRBJ2-5; D may be TRBD1 (5 bases). CDR1 and CDR2 (germline): LGHDT, YNNKEL (reference sequence). The CDR3 spans 12 residues. With 7 bases removed from V and 5 bases from J, the gap between germline ends came to 11 bases. The DNA for the CDR3 is TGTGCCAGCAACCTTCAGGGTGAGACCCAGTACTTC. Protein: CASNLQGETQYF.

V usage is TRBV6-2 or TRBV6-3 and J usage is TRBJ2-7, with D unclear. V was trimmed by 4 bases and J by 3 bases, leaving 19 bases between them. This CDR3 comprises 16 residues. CDR1 is MNHEY and CDR2 is SVGEGT in the germline V gene. CDR3 protein: CASSSLKSAFIYEQYF. DNA of the CDR3: TGTGCCAGCAGTTCCCTTAAGAGTGCTTTCATCTACGAGCAGTACTTC.

The rearrangement joins TRBV12-5 to TRBJ1-6, with D uncertain. The CDR3 extends over 14 amino acids. The germline V gene has CDR1 LGHNT and CDR2 FRNRAP. Trimming left V 5 bases short and J 14 bases short, with 19 bases between. CDR3 region: CASGPTEAGATLHF. The CDR3 DNA reads as TGTGCTAGTGGTCCCACGGAGGCCGGAGCAACCCTCCACTTT.

The genes are TRBV18 and TRBJ2-5, with TRBD1 matching 7 bases. Germline lookup yields CDR1 KGHSH and CDR2 LQKENI. The CDR3 covers 14 residues. V lost 3 bases to trimming and J lost 2 bases; unmatched junction nucleotides: 3. The CDR3 protein is CASSPTDRQETQYF. CDR3 DNA: TGTGCCAGCTCACCGACGGACAGGCAAGAGACCCAGTACTTC.

The chain couples TRBV7-2 to TRBJ2-3; no definite D call. V was shortened by 5 bases and J by 4 bases, with 13 bases between the two germline ends. Germline assignment: CDR1 SGHTA and CDR2 FQGNSA. CDR3 length equals 14 residues. CDR3 sequence reads: CASSTRLYPDTQYF. In DNA, the CDR3 is TGTGCCAGCAGCACAAGACTTTACCCAGATACGCAGTATTTT.

There are a few counts of this clone. This rearrangement joins TRBV5-4 to TRBJ1-1, with D perhaps matching TRBD1 (5 bases). V was clipped by 3 bases and J by 6 bases, with 15 bases between them. The germline V gene has CDR1 SGHNT and CDR2 YYREEE (reference sequence). The CDR3 totals 14 residues. In DNA, the CDR3 is TGTGCCAGCAGCTACCCGGGGGTTAACCCTGAAGCTTTCTTT. Its translation is CASSYPGVNPEAFF.

The chain recombines TRBV19 with TRBJ1-4, with D possibly being TRBD1 (5 bases). The CDR3 length is 16 residues. The germline CDR1 and CDR2 sequences are LNHDA and SQIVND (reference sequence). Between the trimmed V and J ends, which lost 6 bases and 0 bases, there was a span of 14 bases. The CDR3 loop reads CASRTVGAATNEKLFF. DNA of the CDR3: TGTGCCAGTAGGACTGTTGGGGCGGCAACTAATGAAAAACTGTTTTTT. The variable domain in full, with the rest retrieved from reference TRBV19 and TRBJ1-4, is DGGITQSPKYLFRKEGQNVTLSCEQNLNHDAMYWYRQDPGQGLRLIYYSQIVNDFQKGDIAEGYSVSREKKESFPLTVTSAQKNPTAFYLCASRTVGAATNEKLFFGSGTQLSVL.

This rearrangement joins TRBV2 to TRBJ1-1; D remains ambiguous. Per the germline V gene, CDR1 is SNHLY and CDR2 is FYNNEI. This CDR3 has 15 residues. V lost 2 bases, J lost 2 bases, and 12 bases lay in between. CDR3 in amino acids: CASSELGPPNTEAFF. Here the CDR3 DNA reads TGTGCCAGCAGTGAATTGGGCCCACCTAACACTGAAGCTTTCTTT.

This clone has just one count. This rearrangement joins TRBV5-6 to TRBJ2-1; unclear D gene. CDR1 SGHDT and CDR2 YYEEEE come from the germline V gene. The V end was cut by 3 bases, the J end by 2 bases, with 6 bases between. CDR3 length: 13 residues. The CDR3 sequence: CASSSGAYNEQFF. Written as DNA, the CDR3 is TGTGCCAGCAGCTCAGGCGCCTACAATGAGCAGTTCTTC.

The table lists this clone with a few counts. J is TRBJ2-7 and V is TRBV4-2, with a possible D match to TRBD2 (6 bases). The CDR3 has 15 amino acids. Germline CDR1 is LGHNA and CDR2 is YNFKEQ. V was cut by 3 bases and J by 1 base, with 13 bases left in between. This CDR3 is CASSQREDKSYEQYF. CDR3 DNA: TGTGCCAGCAGCCAGAGGGAGGACAAATCCTACGAGCAGTACTTC.

The V and J genes are TRBV12-3 or TRBV12-4 and TRBJ1-2; 7 bases match TRBD1. The CDR3 runs 13 residues. V was clipped by 2 bases and J by 4 bases; unmatched bases: 1. CDR3 nucleotide sequence: TGTGCCAGCAGTTTACAGGGGGGCTATGGCTACACCTTC. This encodes CASSLQGGYGYTF.

This rearrangement joins TRBV14 to TRBJ2-1; D is unclear. CDR3 length: 13 amino acids. The germline CDR1 and CDR2 sequences are SGHDN and FVKESK. V shed 0 bases and J shed 16 bases, with 16 bases lying between them. CDR3 loop: CASSQDHLQKTFF. CDR3 nucleotides: TGTGCCAGCAGCCAAGATCACCTCCAAAAGACATTCTTC.

The V call is TRBV30, the J call TRBJ1-5; no clear D gene. Germline V CDR1 and CDR2: GTSNPN, SVGIG (reference sequence). This CDR3 is 16 amino acids long. Trimming took 2 bases from V and 0 from J, leaving 14 bases between them. CDR3 in DNA: TGTGCCTGGAGTCCCCTCGGGGTATATAGCAATCAGCCCCAGCATTTT. It translates to CAWSPLGVYSNQPQHF.

The V gene is TRBV14, the J gene TRBJ2-5, with 12 bases fitting TRBD2. Germline trimming cut 1 base from V and 4 bases from J; bases unmatched to any gene: 4. The CDR3 totals 16 residues. Germline V gene data show CDR1 as SGHDN and CDR2 as FVKESK. CDR3 DNA sequence: TGTGCCAGCAGCCAAGGAACGGGACTAGCGGGAGAGACCCAGTACTTC. Residues: CASSQGTGLAGETQYF.